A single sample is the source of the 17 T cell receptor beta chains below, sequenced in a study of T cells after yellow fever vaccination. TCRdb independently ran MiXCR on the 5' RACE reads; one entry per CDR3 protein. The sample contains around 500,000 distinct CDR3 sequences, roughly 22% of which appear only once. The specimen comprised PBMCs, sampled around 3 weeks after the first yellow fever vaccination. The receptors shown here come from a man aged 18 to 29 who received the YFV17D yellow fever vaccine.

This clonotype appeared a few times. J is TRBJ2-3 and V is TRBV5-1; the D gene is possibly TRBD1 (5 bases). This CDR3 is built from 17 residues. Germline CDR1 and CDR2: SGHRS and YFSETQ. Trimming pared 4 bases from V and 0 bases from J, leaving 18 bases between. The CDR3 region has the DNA TGCGCCAGCAGCCCCACCCAGGGATCCCCTAGCACAGATACGCAGTATTTT. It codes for CASSPTQGSPSTDTQYF.

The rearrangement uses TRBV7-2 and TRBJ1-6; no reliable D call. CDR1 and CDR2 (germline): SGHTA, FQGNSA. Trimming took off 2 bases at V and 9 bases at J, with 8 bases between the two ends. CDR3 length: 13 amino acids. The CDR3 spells CASSLRKGSPLHF. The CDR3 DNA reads TGTGCCAGCAGCTTACGGAAGGGTTCACCCCTCCACTTT. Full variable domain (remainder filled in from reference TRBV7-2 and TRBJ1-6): GAGVSQSPSNKVTEKGKDVELRCDPISGHTALYWYRQSLGQGLEFLIYFQGNSAPDKSGLPSDRFSAERTGGSVSTLTIQRTQQEDSAVYLCASSLRKGSPLHFGNGTRLTVT.

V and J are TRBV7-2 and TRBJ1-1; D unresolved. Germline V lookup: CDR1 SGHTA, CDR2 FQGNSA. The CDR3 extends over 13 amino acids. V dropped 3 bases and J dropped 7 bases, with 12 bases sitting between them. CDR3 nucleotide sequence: TGTGCCAGCAGCTTCCCGGAGATAATTGAAGCTTTCTTT. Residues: CASSFPEIIEAFF.

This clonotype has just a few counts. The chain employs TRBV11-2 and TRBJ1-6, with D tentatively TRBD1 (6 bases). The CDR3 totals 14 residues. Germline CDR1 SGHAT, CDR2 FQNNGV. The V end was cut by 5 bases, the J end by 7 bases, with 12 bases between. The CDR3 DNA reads TGTGCCAGCAGCCGGGACATTGAGAATTCACCCCTCCACTTT. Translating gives CASSRDIENSPLHF.

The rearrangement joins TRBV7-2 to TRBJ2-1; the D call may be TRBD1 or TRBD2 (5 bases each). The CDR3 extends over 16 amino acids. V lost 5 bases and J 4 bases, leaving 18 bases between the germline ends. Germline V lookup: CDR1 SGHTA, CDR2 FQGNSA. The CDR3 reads CASSPIVGTGYNEQFF. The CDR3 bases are TGTGCCAGCAGCCCAATAGTCGGGACCGGATACAATGAGCAGTTCTTC.

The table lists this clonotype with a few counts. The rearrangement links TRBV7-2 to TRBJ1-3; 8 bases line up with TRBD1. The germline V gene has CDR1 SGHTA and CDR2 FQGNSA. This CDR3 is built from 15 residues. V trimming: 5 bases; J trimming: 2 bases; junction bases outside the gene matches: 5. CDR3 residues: CASSQWTGTGNTIYF. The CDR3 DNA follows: TGTGCCAGCAGCCAATGGACAGGGACTGGAAACACCATATATTTT.

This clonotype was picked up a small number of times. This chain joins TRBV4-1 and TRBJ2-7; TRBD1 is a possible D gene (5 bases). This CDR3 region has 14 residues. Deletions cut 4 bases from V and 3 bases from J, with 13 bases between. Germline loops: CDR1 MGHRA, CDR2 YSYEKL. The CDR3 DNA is TGCGCCAGCAGCCCTGGGGTAGGGGACTACGAGCAGTACGTC. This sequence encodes CASSPGVGDYEQYV.

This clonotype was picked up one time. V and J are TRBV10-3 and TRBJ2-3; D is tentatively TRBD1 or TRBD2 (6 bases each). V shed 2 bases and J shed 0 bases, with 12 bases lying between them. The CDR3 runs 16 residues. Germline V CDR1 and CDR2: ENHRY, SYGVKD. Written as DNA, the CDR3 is TGTGCCATCAGTGAGAGGGGGGCAGAAAGCACAGATACGCAGTATTTT. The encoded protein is CAISERGAESTDTQYF.

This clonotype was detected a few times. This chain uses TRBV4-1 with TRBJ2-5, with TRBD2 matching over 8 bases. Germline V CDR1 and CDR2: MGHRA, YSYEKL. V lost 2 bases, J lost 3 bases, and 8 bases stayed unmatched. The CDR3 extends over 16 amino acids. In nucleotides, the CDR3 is TGCGCCAGCAGCCAAACCCCCGGGACTAGGAAAGAGACCCAGTACTTC. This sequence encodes CASSQTPGTRKETQYF.

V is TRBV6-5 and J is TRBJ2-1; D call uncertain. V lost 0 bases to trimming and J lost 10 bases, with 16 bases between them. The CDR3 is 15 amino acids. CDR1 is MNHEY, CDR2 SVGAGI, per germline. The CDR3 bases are TGTGCCAGCAGTTACTCTCAGTCAGGAGCAAGAGAGCAGTTCTTC. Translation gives CASSYSQSGAREQFF.

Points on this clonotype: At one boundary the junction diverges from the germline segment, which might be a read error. CDR3 DNA sequence: TGTGCCAGAAGTTCGGGACTAGCGGTGCTCTACGAGCAGTACTTC. This gives the protein CARSSGLAVLYEQYF. This rearrangement joins TRBV12-3 or TRBV12-4 to TRBJ2-7; 11 bases agree with TRBD2. This CDR3 spans 15 amino acids.

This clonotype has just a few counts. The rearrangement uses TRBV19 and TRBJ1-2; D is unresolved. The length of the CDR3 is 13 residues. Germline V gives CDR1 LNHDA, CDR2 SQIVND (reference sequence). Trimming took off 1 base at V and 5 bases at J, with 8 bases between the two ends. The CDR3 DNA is TGTGCCAGTAGTATAGGGCCGAGATATGGCTACACCTTC. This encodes CASSIGPRYGYTF. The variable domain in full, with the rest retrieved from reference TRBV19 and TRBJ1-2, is DGGITQSPKYLFRKEGQNVTLSCEQNLNHDAMYWYRQDPGQGLRLIYYSQIVNDFQKGDIAEGYSVSREKKESFPLTVTSAQKNPTAFYLCASSIGPRYGYTFGSGTRLTVV.

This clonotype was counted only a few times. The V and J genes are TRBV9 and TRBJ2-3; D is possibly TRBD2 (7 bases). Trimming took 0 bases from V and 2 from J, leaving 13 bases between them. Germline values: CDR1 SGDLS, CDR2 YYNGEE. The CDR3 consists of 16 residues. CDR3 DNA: TGTGCCAGCAGCGTAGAGGCGGGGGCCTTCACAGATACGCAGTATTTT. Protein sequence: CASSVEAGAFTDTQYF.

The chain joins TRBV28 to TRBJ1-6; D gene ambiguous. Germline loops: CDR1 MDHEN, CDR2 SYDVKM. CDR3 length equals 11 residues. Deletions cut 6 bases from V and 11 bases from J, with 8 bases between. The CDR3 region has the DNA TGTGCCAGCAGGTCCCTGGCACCCCTCCACTTT. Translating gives CASRSLAPLHF.

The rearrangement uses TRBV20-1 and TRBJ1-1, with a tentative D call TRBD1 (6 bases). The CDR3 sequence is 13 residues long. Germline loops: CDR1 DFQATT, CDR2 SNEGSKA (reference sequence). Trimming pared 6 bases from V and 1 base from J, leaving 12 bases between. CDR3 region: CSATRTANTEAFF. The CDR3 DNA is TGCAGTGCCACCCGGACAGCGAACACTGAAGCTTTCTTT.

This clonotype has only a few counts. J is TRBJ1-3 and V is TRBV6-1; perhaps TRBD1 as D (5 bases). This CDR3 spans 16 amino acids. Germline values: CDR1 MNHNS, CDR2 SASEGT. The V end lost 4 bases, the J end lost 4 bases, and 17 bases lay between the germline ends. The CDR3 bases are TGTGCCAGCAGTGCCCCCTCCGGGACGGAGGGAAACACCATATATTTT. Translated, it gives CASSAPSGTEGNTIYF.

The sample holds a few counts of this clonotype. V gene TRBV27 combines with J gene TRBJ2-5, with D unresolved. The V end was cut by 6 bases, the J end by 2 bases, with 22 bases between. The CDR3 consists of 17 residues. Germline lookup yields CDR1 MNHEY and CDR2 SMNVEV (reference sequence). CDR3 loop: CASRYLAGRTNQETQYF. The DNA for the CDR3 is TGTGCCAGCAGATACTTAGCTGGACGTACAAATCAAGAGACCCAGTACTTC.